This T cell receptor (beta chain) was recorded in a study of cytomegalovirus exposure and HLA in healthy donors. In the PCR, 60 Vbeta and 13 Jbeta primers were used. Data came from immunoSEQ multiplex PCR; TCRdb stores just in-frame clones and leaves some out. This sample carries about 180,000 clones, over 60% of them seen once, and the ten largest clones take more than 5.5%. V lost 2 bases and J 7 bases, leaving 11 bases between the germline ends. Per germline, CDR1 MGHRA and CDR2 YSYEKL. This CDR3 comprises 13 residues. This TCR derives from a middle-aged man in good health and CMV-seronegative. Input material: PBMCs. The rearrangement uses TRBV4-1 and TRBJ1-1; D call uncertain. The CDR3 here is CASSQTGSFEAFF. The CDR3 DNA sequence: TGCGCCAGCAGCCAAACCGGGAGCTTTGAAGCTTTCTTT.